These T cell receptor beta chains were read from a single sample in a study of blood T cell repertoires in COVID-19. Assay used: immunoSEQ multiplex PCR; TCRdb lists only in-frame clones, some missing. Here the sample spans about 130,000 clones, about four fifths being singletons. Sequenced: peripheral blood. Receptor source: a human donor in a cohort sampled during active COVID-19. CDR3s include the opening cysteine and the closing phenylalanine or tryptophan. D genes are given only for firm matches. Clone size is shown for a subset of rows, as once, few, many or a class of expanded clone.

NA	TRBJ1-1	TRBD1	TRBV19	13	CASKGTVNTEAFF	TGTGCCAGTAAAGGGACAGTGAACACTGAAGCTTTCTTT
NA	TRBJ2-7	NA	TRBV7-9	14	CASSPGPQSYEQYF	TGTGCCAGCAGCCCGGGTCCCCAGTCCTACGAGCAGTACTTC
NA	TRBJ1-3	NA	TRBV7-9	13	CAPNRDPGNTIYF	TGTGCCCCCAACAGGGACCCCGGAAACACCATATATTTT
NA	TRBJ2-3	TRBD2	TRBV9	16	CASSVGTGGGTDTQYF	TGTGCCAGCAGCGTAGGAACGGGGGGGGGCACAGATACGCAGTATTTT
once	TRBJ1-2	NA	TRBV6-5	13	CASSYATANGYTF	TGTGCCAGCAGTTACGCGACAGCCAATGGCTACACCTTC
once	TRBJ2-2	TRBD1	TRBV9	18	CASSIRDRTLGNTGELFF	TGTGCCAGCAGCATTAGGGACAGGACCCTGGGGAACACCGGGGAGCTGTTTTTT
NA	TRBJ2-7	NA	TRBV7-2	13	CASSLYREHEQYF	TGTGCCAGCAGCTTATACAGGGAACACGAGCAGTACTTC
NA	TRBJ1-2	NA	TRBV19	14	CASSPGYRTHGYTF	TGTGCCAGTAGTCCCGGGTACAGGACACATGGCTACACCTTC
NA	TRBJ2-5	NA	TRBV9	13	CASSVGQRETQYF	TGTGCCAGCAGCGTAGGGCAAAGAGAGACCCAGTACTTC
NA	TRBJ2-7	TRBD2	TRBV5-1	15	CASSRTSGGPYEQYF	TGCGCCAGCAGCAGGACTAGCGGGGGGCCTTACGAGCAGTACTTC
once	TRBJ1-1	NA	TRBV11-3	13	CASSVETNTEAFF	TGTGCCAGCAGTGTGGAGACGAACACTGAAGCTTTCTTT
NA	TRBJ2-2	NA	TRBV3-1/TRBV3-2	14	CASSHGRGAGELFF	TGTGCCAGCAGCCACGGGCGGGGCGCCGGGGAGCTGTTTTTT
NA	TRBJ2-3	TRBD1	TRBV18	17	CASSRKRTGGGTDTQYF	TGTGCCAGCTCACGGAAACGGACAGGGGGTGGGACAGATACGCAGTATTTT
NA	TRBJ2-1	NA	TRBV5-4	16	CASSQDRGHSGHEQFF	TGTGCCAGCAGTCAGGACCGGGGACATTCAGGGCATGAGCAGTTCTTC
NA	TRBJ2-1	NA	TRBV5-5	15	CASSLGGISYNEQFF	TGTGCCAGCAGCTTGGGGGGCATCTCCTACAATGAGCAGTTCTTC
NA	TRBJ1-2	TRBD1	TRBV7-8	14	CASSPDGTGYGYTF	TGTGCCAGCAGCCCGGACGGGACAGGCTATGGCTACACCTTC
NA	TRBJ2-7	NA	TRBV19	14	CASTSPGQGSEQYF	TGTGCCAGTACCTCCCCAGGGCAGGGATCCGAGCAGTACTTC
NA	TRBJ1-1	NA	TRBV27	15	CASSPRQLPNTEAFF	TGTGCCAGCAGTCCGCGACAGCTTCCGAACACTGAAGCTTTCTTT
NA	TRBJ1-5	TRBD1	TRBV18	17	CASSSGTGGADNQPQHF	TGTGCCAGCTCGTCCGGGACAGGGGGCGCCGACAATCAGCCCCAGCATTTT
NA	TRBJ2-7	TRBD2	TRBV15	15	CATSRDRGGPVEQYF	TGTGCCACCAGCAGAGATCGGGGGGGTCCGGTTGAGCAGTACTTC
once	TRBJ1-2	NA	TRBV11-1	13	CASSLSSDYGYTF	TGTGCCAGCAGCTTATCGTCCGACTATGGCTACACCTTC
NA	TRBJ1-6	NA	TRBV28	15	CASRPQTGSNSPLHF	TGTGCCAGCAGACCCCAGACGGGTTCGAATTCACCCCTCCACTTT
few	TRBJ1-5	TRBD1	TRBV2	15	CASSRDRGRDQPQHF	TGTGCCAGCAGTCGGGACAGGGGAAGGGATCAGCCCCAGCATTTT
once	TRBJ2-7	NA	TRBV6-5	12	CASSSPPYEQYF	TGTGCCAGCAGCTCCCCCCCCTACGAGCAGTACTTC
NA	TRBJ1-3	TRBD1	TRBV28	14	CASSDDRAGNTIYF	TGTGCCAGCAGTGATGACAGGGCCGGAAACACCATATATTTT
once	TRBJ2-3	TRBD2	TRBV7-6	16	CASSLAGLATSDTQYF	TGTGCCAGCAGCTTAGCCGGACTAGCGACATCAGATACGCAGTATTTT
NA	TRBJ2-2	TRBD1	TRBV7-2	15	CASSFWTGNTGELFF	TGTGCCAGCAGCTTTTGGACAGGGAACACCGGGGAGCTGTTTTTT
NA	TRBJ2-2	TRBD1	TRBV9	18	CASSVPLARGRGTGELFF	TGTGCCAGCAGCGTACCCCTCGCGAGGGGGCGCGGCACCGGGGAGCTGTTTTTT
NA	TRBJ1-2	TRBD1	TRBV19	15	CASRPSWGQSYGYTF	TGTGCCAGTAGACCTTCCTGGGGACAGAGCTATGGCTACACCTTC
NA	TRBJ2-7	TRBD2	TRBV5-1	15	CASARGAGEAYEQYF	TGCGCCAGCGCCCGGGGTGCGGGGGAGGCCTACGAGCAGTACTTC
NA	TRBJ2-3	TRBD2	TRBV6-5	15	CASSLAGGFTDTQYF	TGTGCCAGCAGTCTAGCGGGGGGTTTTACAGATACGCAGTATTTT
few	TRBJ2-6	NA	TRBV5-1	15	CASSEGQSPVIILTF	TGCGCCAGCAGCGAAGGACAAAGCCCCGTAATAATCCTGACTTTC
NA	TRBJ2-7	NA	TRBV28	12	CASSRTGYEQYF	TGTGCCAGCAGCCGTACAGGTTACGAGCAGTACTTC
NA	TRBJ2-2	TRBD2	TRBV11-2	18	CASSLNPSGGGLTGELFF	TGTGCCAGCAGCCTGAACCCGTCGGGGGGGGGCCTCACCGGGGAGCTGTTTTTT
NA	TRBJ1-6	NA	TRBV29-1	15	CSVEISKRVNSPLHF	TGCAGCGTTGAAATTTCGAAGCGAGTCAATTCACCCCTCCACTTT
NA	TRBJ2-7	NA	TRBV9	14	CASSRDSLPYEQYF	TGTGCCAGCAGCAGGGACTCCTTACCCTACGAGCAGTACTTC
NA	TRBJ2-3	TRBD1	TRBV5-1	14	CASSDLQGADTQYF	TGCGCCAGCAGCGACCTTCAGGGGGCAGATACGCAGTATTTT